These 8 T cell receptor beta chains share one sample of origin, sequenced in a study of blood T cells in healthy people across ages. Using a J-beta primer mix together with a sample-barcoded 5' primer, a second PCR was run for roughly 6 to 12 cycles. MiXCR, applied by TCRdb to the 5' RACE reads, yields one record per CDR3 protein. The sample yields 850,000 to 1,000,000 distinct CDR3 sequences, roughly 43% seen once. Sequencing input: blood. The receptors come from a young man in good health.

The gene calls are TRBV15 and TRBJ2-1; D call uncertain. The J call may be incorrect, as the DNA end agrees better with TRBJ2-7. Germline V gene sequence: CDR1 LNHNV, CDR2 YYDKDF (reference sequence). The CDR3 totals 15 residues. DNA for the CDR3: TGTGCCACCAGCCTCGACAAGAGCTCCTACAATGAGCAGTACTTC. Translation: CATSLDKSSYNEQYF.

This clonotype was recorded at least ten times. J is TRBJ2-7 and V is TRBV5-6, with TRBD1 as a possible D gene (5 bases). Germline assignment: CDR1 SGHDT and CDR2 YYEEEE. V was cut by 0 bases and J by 5 bases, with 9 bases left in between. This CDR3 spans 13 amino acids. This chain's CDR3 is CASSLEPGNEQYF. The DNA for the CDR3 is TGTGCCAGCAGCTTGGAACCAGGGAACGAGCAGTACTTC.

In this sample, this clonotype turned up a few times. The rearrangement joins TRBV7-3 to TRBJ2-1; D gene unclear. CDR3 size: 11 residues. Trimming pared 6 bases from V and 7 bases from J, leaving 7 bases between. Germline V gene sequence: CDR1 SGHTA, CDR2 FQGTGA. The CDR3 reads CASRSVNEQFF. The CDR3 coding sequence is TGTGCCAGCAGGTCCGTTAATGAGCAGTTCTTC.

In the case of this clonotype: The CDR3 does not close with the conserved phenylalanine or tryptophan, likely indicating a read error. The DNA is omitted, as the CDR3 cannot be located on it reliably, and the CDR3 follows TCRdb's listing. The gene calls are TRBV6-2 or TRBV6-3 and TRBJ2-1; the table's D gene call, TRBD1, was not cross checked with the DNA. Germline V CDR1 and CDR2: MNHEY, SVGEGT. The CDR3 is 16 residues long, ends included. The CDR3 sequence is CASSPGERGLYNEQFV.

This clonotype was counted a few times. The chain uses TRBV7-9 and TRBJ1-6, with TRBD1 as a possible D gene (5 bases). Germline-derived CDR1 and CDR2 are SEHNR and FQNEAQ (reference sequence). This CDR3 contains 14 residues. Deletions cut 1 base from V and 9 bases from J, with 10 bases between. The CDR3 sequence is CASSLVQGSSPLHF. The CDR3 coding sequence is TGTGCCAGCAGCTTAGTTCAGGGTTCTTCACCCCTCCACTTT.

V usage is TRBV7-2 and J usage is TRBJ2-7; 7 nucleotides line up with TRBD1. V shed 1 base and J 6 bases; nucleotides not matched to a gene: 3. The CDR3 loop spans 13 amino acids. Germline V gives CDR1 SGHTA, CDR2 FQGNSA. The CDR3 reads CASSLEYRGEQYF. The CDR3 DNA reads TGTGCCAGCAGCTTAGAGTACAGGGGCGAGCAGTACTTC.

Of note for this clonotype: One end of the junction is discordant with germline, which a read error may explain. The V call is TRBV12-3 or TRBV12-4, the J call TRBJ1-4, with a tentative D call TRBD1 (5 bases). There are 15 residues in the CDR3. The CDR3 loop reads CASSPPSGFNGKLFF. The CDR3 region has the DNA TGTGCCAGCAGTCCCCCCTCAGGGTTCAATGGAAAACTGTTTTTT.

The sample holds a few counts of this clonotype. The V call is TRBV5-1, the J call TRBJ2-1; perhaps TRBD1 as D (6 bases). CDR1 and CDR2 from the germline V gene are SGHRS and YFSETQ. This CDR3 region has 16 residues. V lost 4 bases and J 5 bases, leaving 19 bases between the germline ends. Here the CDR3 DNA reads TGCGCCAGCAGCCCGTATACAGGGCTCGGTCACAATGAGCAGTTCTTC. It specifies CASSPYTGLGHNEQFF.